The 2 T cell receptor beta chains reported below all come from one sample, sequenced in a study of blood T cells in healthy people across ages. The second PCR ran about 6 to 12 cycles with a sample-barcoded 5' primer and J-beta primers. A single record per CDR3 protein comes from TCRdb applying MiXCR to the 5' RACE reads. Of roughly 1.7 million distinct CDR3 sequences in the sample, about 31% were seen once. Sequencing input: blood. These receptors came from a woman aged 25 to 39 in good health.

The chain uses TRBV5-1 and TRBJ2-1, with D unclear. Germline CDR1 reads SGHRS; CDR2 reads YFSETQ. The CDR3 spans 14 residues. V dropped 0 bases and J dropped 8 bases, with 12 bases sitting between them. The CDR3 region is CASSLVVGLDEQFF. As DNA, the CDR3 is TGCGCCAGCAGCTTGGTAGTGGGTCTGGATGAGCAGTTCTTC.

The chain links TRBV5-6 to TRBJ1-2, with no clear D. The V gene's germline CDR1 is SGHDT and CDR2 YYEEEE. The ends were cut back, 4 bases at V and 7 bases at J, with 11 bases in the middle. The CDR3 totals 12 residues. CDR3 DNA: TGTGCCAGCAGCATAGGTGAGGGTGGCTACACCTTC. Amino acid sequence: CASSIGEGGYTF.